The rows below give T cell receptor beta chains drawn from one sample of a study of blood T cell repertoires in COVID-19. The assay was immunoSEQ multiplex PCR, and TCRdb's table has in-frame clones only and misses some. This table has hundreds of thousands of clones, around 87% appearing once. Sequencing input: PBMCs or T cells enriched from blood (not recorded which). Receptors were obtained from a man aged 25-40 years who had recovered from COVID-19. CDR3s include the opening cysteine and the closing phenylalanine or tryptophan. The order of the fields is clone size, J gene, D gene, V gene, CDR3 length, CDR3 DNA, CDR3 protein. D genes are given only for firm matches. A clone size is listed for some rows: how often the clone was seen (once, few, many), or a class if it is expanded.

NA,TRBJ1-3,NA,TRBV2,16,TGTGCCAGCAGTGACAATTCCTTACTCTACGGAAACACCATATATTTT,CASSDNSLLYGNTIYF
NA,TRBJ2-3,NA,TRBV7-3,15,TGTGCCAGCAGCGCGGCTAGCGAGTCCACAGATACGCAGTATTTT,CASSAASESTDTQYF
NA,TRBJ1-1,NA,TRBV7-9,14,TGTGCCAGCAGCTTTCAAGCGGCGGGGACTGAAGCTTTCTTT,CASSFQAAGTEAFF
NA,TRBJ2-3,NA,TRBV5-5,14,TGTGCCAGCAGCTTGGGGCAATTCACAGATACGCAGTATTTT,CASSLGQFTDTQYF
NA,TRBJ2-1,TRBD2,TRBV19,15,TGTGCCAGTAAGTGGGGGACTAGCGGCTACAATGAGCAGTTCTTC,CASKWGTSGYNEQFF
NA,TRBJ1-1,NA,TRBV27,13,TGTGCCAGCAGCGCCCGGGGAAACACTGAAGCTTTCTTT,CASSARGNTEAFF
NA,TRBJ2-1,TRBD2,TRBV4-2,16,TGTGCCAGCAGCCAAGATTTACTAGCGGGAGGGGCTGAGCAGTTCTTC,CASSQDLLAGGAEQFF
NA,TRBJ1-1,TRBD1,TRBV19,13,TGTGCCAGTAGTCAGGGGGTGTGGACTGAAGCTTTCTTT,CASSQGVWTEAFF
NA,TRBJ2-2,NA,TRBV3-1/TRBV3-2,17,TGTGCCAGCAGCCAAGATGGGGCTTTCGGCGGCACCGGGGAGCTGTTTTTT,CASSQDGAFGGTGELFF
few,TRBJ2-7,TRBD1,TRBV6-5,12,TGTGCCAGCAGGGGGACAGCCTACGAGCAGTACTTC,CASRGTAYEQYF
once,TRBJ2-5,TRBD2,TRBV29-1,13,TGCAGCGCCGGGGGGGGGCCACGGGAGACCCAGTACTTC,CSAGGGPRETQYF
NA,TRBJ2-1,TRBD2,TRBV10-3,15,TGTGCCATCAGTGGGGGACTAGCGGGAGTCAATGAGCAGTTCTTC,CAISGGLAGVNEQFF
NA,TRBJ2-7,NA,TRBV5-4,16,TGTGCCAGCAGCTTGGGGGGCCCAGGTTCTTCCTACGAGCAGTACTTC,CASSLGGPGSSYEQYF
few,TRBJ2-7,NA,TRBV7-3,13,TGTGCCAGCAGCTCAGTGGCCAGTGCCAAGCAGTACTTC,CASSSVASAKQYF
few,TRBJ2-7,NA,TRBV6-5,11,TGTGCCGGACAAGGGGGTCGTGAGCAGTACTTC,CAGQGGREQYF
NA,TRBJ1-2,TRBD1,TRBV11-2,18,TGTGCCAGCAGCTTGGCTATCCCCAGGGGGGAGTGGGAATATGGCTACACCTTC,CASSLAIPRGEWEYGYTF
NA,TRBJ1-1,NA,TRBV19,14,TGTGCCAGTAGTATGGCAGAACTGAACACTGAAGCTTTCTTT,CASSMAELNTEAFF
NA,TRBJ1-1,NA,TRBV5-5,13,TGTGCCAGCAGCTTGGCTCCAGACACTGAAGCTTTCTTT,CASSLAPDTEAFF
NA,TRBJ2-7,TRBD2,TRBV6-1,14,TGTGCCAGCAGTGAAGCCGGGACTAGTCGCGAGCAGTACTTC,CASSEAGTSREQYF
NA,TRBJ2-5,NA,TRBV4-1,15,TGCGCCAGCAGCCAACATAGCGTGGAGGAAGAGACCCAGTACTTC,CASSQHSVEEETQYF
NA,TRBJ2-7,TRBD1,TRBV7-3,13,TGTGCCAGCAGCCGACAGGGCCCTAGCGAGCAGTACTTC,CASSRQGPSEQYF
NA,TRBJ2-7,NA,TRBV28,11,TGTGCCAGCAGCTCCGGTCGCGAGCAGTACTTC,CASSSGREQYF
NA,TRBJ2-3,TRBD1,TRBV7-9,17,TGTGCCAGCAGCTTAGGGACAGGGGGCGGAATCACAGATACGCAGTATTTT,CASSLGTGGGITDTQYF
NA,TRBJ1-6,TRBD1,TRBV28,15,TGTGCCAGCAGTAACACAGGGGGCCAGTTTTCACCCCTCCACTTT,CASSNTGGQFSPLHF
few,TRBJ1-5,NA,TRBV19,14,TGTGCCAGTAGCGACAGTGGGGGCAATCAGCCCCAGCATTTT,CASSDSGGNQPQHF
once,TRBJ2-5,TRBD1,TRBV5-8,16,TGTGCCAGCAGCTGGGGGACAGCTCCCAGACAAGAGACCCAGTACTTC,CASSWGTAPRQETQYF
NA,TRBJ2-2,NA,TRBV18,16,TGTGCCAGCTCATACTTGCGTAGGGGGAACACCGGGGAGCTGTTTTTT,CASSYLRRGNTGELFF
NA,TRBJ1-1,NA,TRBV13,14,TGTGCCAGCAGCTTAGAACAGGGGAACACTGAAGCTTTCTTT,CASSLEQGNTEAFF
NA,TRBJ1-6,TRBD1,TRBV5-1,14,TGCGCCAGCAGCCCGGACAGGCGAAATTCACCCCTCCACTTT,CASSPDRRNSPLHF
NA,TRBJ2-7,NA,TRBV5-6,14,TGTGCCAGCAGCTTGGAAGTAGGGAGATACGAGCAGTACTTC,CASSLEVGRYEQYF
NA,TRBJ1-5,TRBD1,TRBV5-4,18,TGTGCCAGCAGCTACCCAGGACAGGGGTTGAATAGCAATCAGCCCCAGCATTTT,CASSYPGQGLNSNQPQHF
NA,TRBJ2-2,NA,TRBV6-5,14,TGTGCCAGCAGTTACGACTACCCCACCGGGGAGCTGTTTTTT,CASSYDYPTGELFF
NA,TRBJ2-1,TRBD2,TRBV5-6,13,TGTGCCAGCACCGGGAGGGCAAACAATGAGCAGTTCTTC,CASTGRANNEQFF
NA,TRBJ2-7,TRBD1,TRBV7-2,15,TGTGCCAGCAGCTTAGGACAGGGAACCGGATACGAGCAGTACTTC,CASSLGQGTGYEQYF
NA,TRBJ1-2,NA,TRBV2,14,TGTGCCAGCAAAAAAAGCGGGGGGCTGGTTGGCTACACCTTC,CASKKSGGLVGYTF
NA,TRBJ1-4,TRBD1,TRBV3-1/TRBV3-2,15,TGTGCCAGCAGCCCACCGGGACAGGGGGGGGAAAAACTGTTTTTT,CASSPPGQGGEKLFF
NA,TRBJ1-6,NA,TRBV4-2,14,TGTGCCAGCAGCCAAGGAGGGTTGGCTTCACCCCTCCACTTT,CASSQGGLASPLHF
NA,TRBJ2-1,NA,TRBV7-9,14,TGTGCCAGCAGCCTACGCCGGTATTGGTATGAGCAGTTCTTC,CASSLRRYWYEQFF
NA,TRBJ1-2,TRBD1,TRBV2,15,TGTGCCAGCAGCGTTGAGGGACAGAAGGCCTATGGCTACACCTTC,CASSVEGQKAYGYTF
NA,TRBJ2-2,TRBD2,TRBV30,15,TGTGCCTGGAGGGGGGGAGGGACGAATACCGGGGAGCTGTTTTTT,CAWRGGGTNTGELFF
NA,TRBJ2-7,NA,TRBV21-1,17,TGTGCCAGCAGCTATCGGAAGCTTAGCGGGACCCCTACCGAGCAGTACTTC,CASSYRKLSGTPTEQYF
NA,TRBJ2-3,TRBD2,TRBV6-5,12,TGTGCCAGCACCCTAGCGGGAGATACGCAGTATTTT,CASTLAGDTQYF
NA,TRBJ1-2,TRBD1,TRBV28,15,TGTGCCAGCAGTTTATCGTCCGGGACAGAGTATGGCTACACCTTC,CASSLSSGTEYGYTF
NA,TRBJ1-6,NA,TRBV19,13,TGTGCCAGTACTAACGACAGGAATTCACCCCTCCACTTT,CASTNDRNSPLHF
few,TRBJ2-7,NA,TRBV28,12,TGTGCCAGCAGTTTAAACAACTACGAGCAGTACTTC,CASSLNNYEQYF
NA,TRBJ1-6,NA,TRBV15,15,TGTGCCACCAGCAGAGATCAGGGATATGGTACACCCCTCCACTTT,CATSRDQGYGTPLHF
once,TRBJ2-7,NA,TRBV7-2,14,TGTGCCAGCAGCAAACTGCCTAGCTCCTACGAGCAGTACTTC,CASSKLPSSYEQYF
NA,TRBJ1-6,TRBD1,TRBV5-1,16,TGCGCCAGCAGCTTGGGACCGGGACAGATTAATTCACCCCTCCACTTT,CASSLGPGQINSPLHF
NA,TRBJ2-3,NA,TRBV28,16,TGTGCCAGCAGGACACCGGGACACCTAGGGGGAGATACGCAGTATTTT,CASRTPGHLGGDTQYF
NA,TRBJ1-4,NA,TRBV2,17,TGTGCCAGCAGTGGCTGGGTAGGGGATGCAACTAATGAAAAACTGTTTTTT,CASSGWVGDATNEKLFF
NA,TRBJ2-7,TRBD1,TRBV30,11,TGTGCCGGACAGGGGGCTACCGAGCAGTACTTC,CAGQGATEQYF
NA,TRBJ1-1,TRBD1,TRBV11-2,15,TGTGCCAGCAGCCCCCGACAGGGAATGGGGACTGAAGCTTTCTTT,CASSPRQGMGTEAFF
once,TRBJ2-1,NA,TRBV7-9,14,TGTGCCAGCAGCTTAGTCGGGGACTACAATGAGCAGTTCTTC,CASSLVGDYNEQFF
NA,TRBJ1-1,TRBD1,TRBV11-2,17,TGTGCCAGCAGCTACCGCCGACAGGGAGTTCTGAACACTGAAGCTTTCTTT,CASSYRRQGVLNTEAFF
once,TRBJ1-5,NA,TRBV18,15,TGTGCCAGCTCACCAGGACAACTTAGCAATCAGCCCCAGCATTTT,CASSPGQLSNQPQHF
NA,TRBJ1-5,TRBD1,TRBV6-5,15,TGTGCCAGCAGTTACTCGGGGACAGGGACCCAGCCCCAGCATTTT,CASSYSGTGTQPQHF
NA,TRBJ2-5,NA,TRBV20-1,12,TGCAGTGCTAGTTACAGGGAGGAGACCCAGTACTTC,CSASYREETQYF
NA,TRBJ1-1,NA,TRBV3-1/TRBV3-2,15,TGTGCCAGCAGCCAATCCTTCGGGGGACGGGCTGAAGCTTTCTTT,CASSQSFGGRAEAFF
NA,TRBJ2-7,NA,TRBV10-2,16,TGCGCCAGCAGTGGTATAAGGAGGACAGTCATGGACGAGCAGTACTTC,CASSGIRRTVMDEQYF
NA,TRBJ2-7,NA,TRBV6-5,12,TGTGCCAGCAGTAGTTCGGTGAGCGAGCAGTACTTC,CASSSSVSEQYF